This T cell receptor beta chain derives from a study of control samples from healthy donors and cancer patients. The method was immunoSEQ multiplex PCR; TCRdb's version includes in-frame clones alone and lacks a portion of them. The sample shows 160,000 or so clones, about 93% of them seen only once. Sample: blood. The TCR comes from a man aged 50-60 years in good health.

DNA for the CDR3: TGTGCCCGGCATGGTTGGTATCAGCCCCAGCATTTT. This gives the protein CARHGWYQPQHF. This chain uses TRBV19 with TRBJ1-5; no clear D gene. CDR1 is LNHDA, CDR2 SQIVND, per germline (reference sequence). The CDR3 is 12 amino acids. Trimming removed 11 bases at V and 5 bases at J, with 13 bases between. Filled out from reference TRBV19 and TRBJ1-5, the complete variable domain reads DGGITQSPKYLFRKEGQNVTLSCEQNLNHDAMYWYRQDPGQGLRLIYYSQIVNDFQKGDIAEGYSVSREKKESFPLTVTSAQKNPTAFYLCARHGWYQPQHFGDGTRLSIL.